This TCR beta chain was sequenced in a study of spatial heterogeneity in lung cancer. At the level of the study: Matched bulk RNA-seq provided a T cell module score, and TCR transcript counts in tumor regions correlated strongly with it. Whole-study results and caveats: Ubiquitous and regional nonsynonymous mutations were tracked by counts of ubiquitous and regional expanded TCRs, respectively. It was estimated that coverage of tumor T cells reached 5.5% to 7.5% for alpha chains and 13% to 15% for beta chains. Higher tumor mutation counts went along with higher counts of expanded intratumoral alpha and beta TCRs.

TCRdb ran MiXCR on the 5' RACE reads and lists one entry per CDR3 protein. The repertoire holds about 13,000 distinct CDR3 sequences, with under 6% as singletons. Described time point: sample taken at primary tumor resection. Approximately 70 TRACERx patients with early, untreated non-small cell lung cancer donated samples. By share, this clonotype counts as medium-sized (0.01 to 0.1%). The antigen is undetermined. The germline gives CDR1 SGHKS, CDR2 YYEKEE (reference sequence). The CDR3 contains 18 residues. J gave up 2 bases and V 4 bases, and 9 bases lay outside the gene matches. This receptor was obtained from a male donor with early-stage non-small cell lung cancer. The V gene is TRBV5-5, the J gene TRBJ2-3; 14 bases match TRBD2. The source was lung tumor tissue, collected at surgery. CDR3 DNA: TGTGCCAGCAGCCCTGGGACTAGCGGGGGTCTATACACAGATACGCAGTATTTT. Encoded protein: CASSPGTSGGLYTDTQYF.